A single sample gave rise to the 26 T cell receptor beta chains below, sequenced in a study of identical twins. TCRdb reprocessed the 5' RACE reads with MiXCR, giving one entry per CDR3 protein. Seen here are 1.5 million to 2 million distinct CDR3 sequences, less than 35% observed once, and the top ten hold 0.25% to 0.3%. The sequencing input was cord blood. The receptors originated from a newborn girl in good health.

The chain is built from TRBV10-3 and TRBJ2-5; 8 nucleotides align to TRBD1. The J call may be mistaken, given a closer DNA end match to TRBJ2-7. The CDR3 length is 11 residues. Germline CDR1 and CDR2: ENHRY and SYGVKD. The CDR3 bases are TGTGCCATCACTACAGGGGGCGAGCAGTACTTC. Translation: CAITTGGEQYF.

The rearrangement links TRBV28 to TRBJ2-5, with unresolved D. Per the germline V gene, CDR1 is MDHEN and CDR2 is SYDVKM. CDR3 length: 15 amino acids. V was pared by 5 bases and J by 1 base, with 14 bases between. The chain's CDR3 is CASSHPISLQETQYF. The CDR3 nucleotides read TGTGCCAGCAGTCACCCGATAAGTCTCCAAGAGACCCAGTACTTC.

The chain joins TRBV20-1 to TRBJ2-5; 12 nucleotides line up with TRBD2. Germline lookup yields CDR1 DFQATT and CDR2 SNEGSKA (reference sequence). The junction had 13 bases not matched to a gene; V was cut back by 0 bases and J by 11 bases. This CDR3 spans 16 amino acids. The CDR3 DNA reads TGCAGTGCTAGAGACCGGACTAGCGGGATAAGAAATGAGCAGTACTTC. Protein: CSARDRTSGIRNEQYF.

The chain carries TRBV2 and TRBJ1-1; the D gene is possibly TRBD1 (6 bases). The V and J ends lost 0 bases and 4 bases respectively, with 12 bases between them. Looked up from germline, CDR1 is SNHLY and CDR2 is FYNNEI. There are 15 residues in the CDR3. CDR3 nucleotide sequence: TGTGCCAGCAGTGAAGCGTCAGGGGCCTTCACTGAAGCTTTCTTT. This sequence encodes CASSEASGAFTEAFF.

This rearrangement joins TRBV20-1 to TRBJ2-1; TRBD1 matches at 7 bases. With 3 bases clipped from V and 3 bases from J, the junction kept 5 bases outside the gene matches. This CDR3 has 14 amino acids. Germline assignment: CDR1 DFQATT and CDR2 SNEGSKA (reference sequence). The DNA for the CDR3 is TGCAGTGCTAGCCCTTCAGGGGGCTACAATGAGCAGTTCTTC. As protein: CSASPSGGYNEQFF.

This clonotype has a handful of counts. The chain links TRBV7-8 to TRBJ1-2; 9 bases agree with TRBD1. Germline CDR1 SGHVS, CDR2 FQNEAQ. Trimming cost V 1 base and J 4 bases; bases outside gene matches: 4. This CDR3 region has 15 residues. The CDR3 DNA sequence: TGTGCCAGCAGCTTAGACAGGGGGCCGGGCTATGGCTACACCTTC. Protein: CASSLDRGPGYGYTF.

In this sample, this clonotype turned up a few times. The chain is built from TRBV12-3 or TRBV12-4 and TRBJ2-1; 8 positions agree with TRBD2. Trimming cost V 3 bases and J 7 bases; bases outside gene matches: 8. The CDR3 is 15 amino acids. In DNA, the CDR3 is TGTGCCAGCAGTTTTTCGGCACCGGGGGGGAATGAGCAGTTCTTC. Translated, it gives CASSFSAPGGNEQFF.

This clonotype was observed a handful of times. J is TRBJ1-1 and V is TRBV4-1; D gene uncertain. Germline V gene sequence: CDR1 MGHRA, CDR2 YSYEKL. Trimming removed 1 base at V and 0 bases at J, with 9 bases between. The CDR3 is 15 amino acids. CDR3 DNA sequence: TGCGCCAGCAGCCAAGTCCCCGGGTTGAACACTGAAGCTTTCTTT. Amino acids: CASSQVPGLNTEAFF.

This clonotype occurred a few times. The chain has TRBV28 and TRBJ2-5, with 9 bases aligning to TRBD2. The DNA end is a closer match to TRBJ2-7, so the J assignment may be wrong. This CDR3 spans 14 amino acids. Germline CDR1 reads MDHEN; CDR2 reads SYDVKM. CDR3 bases: TGTGCCAGCAGATATAGCGGGAGTGTAGGCGAGCAGTACTTC. Translation: CASRYSGSVGEQYF.

V and J are TRBV4-2 and TRBJ2-1; no firm D call. The V and J ends lost 0 bases and 0 bases respectively, with 12 bases between them. CDR3 length equals 17 residues. Per the germline V gene, CDR1 is LGHNA and CDR2 is YNFKEQ. The CDR3, as DNA: TGTGCCAGCAGCCAAGATGGTCGCCGGAACTCCTACAATGAGCAGTTCTTC. Translation gives CASSQDGRRNSYNEQFF.

This clonotype was recorded only once. Here the CDR3 reads CAIGWTSPNEQYF. The CDR3 DNA follows: TGTGCCATCGGATGGACTAGTCCGAACGAGCAGTACTTC. The chain is built from TRBV10-3 and TRBJ2-5, with 7 positions matching TRBD2. The end of the DNA is better explained by TRBJ2-7, so the J call may be wrong. The CDR3 loop spans 13 amino acids. The germline CDR1 and CDR2 sequences are ENHRY and SYGVKD.

This clonotype was found a few times. V is TRBV4-1 and J is TRBJ1-2; 7 bases are shared with TRBD1. The germline CDR1 and CDR2 sequences are MGHRA and YSYEKL. CDR3 length: 14 amino acids. V lost 2 bases to trimming and J lost 8 bases; unmatched junction nucleotides: 8. The CDR3 here is CASSQPPTGRGYTF. DNA for the CDR3: TGCGCCAGCAGCCAACCTCCGACAGGGCGAGGCTACACCTTC.

This clonotype was detected a few times. J is TRBJ2-3 and V is TRBV7-2; 8 bases fit TRBD1. Germline CDR1 is SGHTA and CDR2 is FQGNSA. The CDR3 totals 14 residues. Unmatched junction bases numbered 4, after V lost 5 bases and J lost 3 bases. The chain's CDR3 is CASSRRDRTDTQYF. DNA for the CDR3: TGTGCCAGCAGCAGACGGGACAGGACAGATACGCAGTATTTT.

This clonotype was found a few times. The chain carries TRBV30 and TRBJ2-5, with 11 bases matching TRBD2. CDR3 length equals 14 residues. Germline assignment: CDR1 GTSNPN and CDR2 SVGIG (reference sequence). J was trimmed by 4 bases and V by 3 bases; bases with no gene match: 4. The CDR3 is CAWRLAGGIETQYF. CDR3 nucleotides: TGTGCCTGGAGGCTAGCGGGGGGCATAGAGACCCAGTACTTC.

The chain recombines TRBV24-1 with TRBJ2-5; 10 nucleotides match TRBD2. The junction had 18 bases not matched to a gene; V was cut back by 4 bases and J by 11 bases. The CDR3 runs to 17 residues. Germline CDR1 reads KGHDR; CDR2 reads SFDVKD. CDR3 amino acids: CATSDPRAGGEHNEQYF. CDR3 nucleotides: TGTGCCACCAGTGACCCTCGAGCGGGAGGGGAACACAATGAGCAGTACTTC.

This clonotype was recorded at least ten times. The chain has TRBV7-2 and TRBJ2-3, with D hard to call. Trimming removed 2 bases at V and 0 bases at J, with 3 bases between. This CDR3 has 13 amino acids. From germline, CDR1 is SGHTA and CDR2 FQGNSA. CDR3 loop: CASSLWSTDTQYF. In nucleotides, the CDR3 is TGTGCCAGCAGCTTATGGAGCACAGATACGCAGTATTTT.

Points on this clonotype: One end of the junction does not line up with germline, which may come from a read error. The V gene is TRBV7-7, the J gene TRBJ1-2, with D uncertain. This CDR3 region has 12 residues. Germline lookup yields CDR1 SSHAT and CDR2 FNYEAQ (reference sequence). In nucleotides, the CDR3 is TGTGCTAGCAACAACGAGGACTATGGCTACACCTTC. Its translation is CASNNEDYGYTF. The full variable domain, completed using reference TRBV7-7 and TRBJ1-2, is GAGVSQSPRYKVTKRGQDVTLRCDPISSHATLYWYQQALGQGPEFLTYFNYEAQPDKSGLPSDRFSAERPEGSISTLTIQRTEQRDSAMYRCASNNEDYGYTFGSGTRLTVV.

This clonotype has a single count. This rearrangement joins TRBV7-8 to TRBJ2-7; TRBD2 aligns across 8 bases. The CDR3 is 15 residues long. CDR1 is SGHVS and CDR2 is FQNEAQ in the germline V gene. V shed 5 bases and J 1 base; nucleotides not matched to a gene: 7. CDR3 bases: TGTGCCAGCAGCGAACTAGCGGTGTCTTCCTACGAGCAGTACTTC. Its protein is CASSELAVSSYEQYF.

This clonotype was detected a few times. The CDR3 here is CASSRYSGRAATQYF. The CDR3 DNA reads TGTGCCAGCAGCCGGTATAGCGGGAGGGCCGCTACGCAGTATTTT. The chain recombines TRBV4-2 with TRBJ2-3; 11 bases align to TRBD2. With 4 bases clipped from V and 8 bases from J, the junction kept 8 bases outside the gene matches. The V gene's germline CDR1 is LGHNA and CDR2 YNFKEQ. The length of the CDR3 is 15 residues.

This clonotype has more than one count but fewer than ten. The chain joins TRBV14 to TRBJ2-7, with unresolved D. CDR1 is SGHDN and CDR2 is FVKESK in the germline V gene. This CDR3 contains 14 residues. Trimming stripped 1 base from V and 5 bases from J, with 12 bases between. The CDR3 protein is CASSQVGGYHEQYF. CDR3 DNA sequence: TGTGCCAGCAGCCAAGTCGGCGGATACCACGAGCAGTACTTC.

There are many counts of this clonotype. The chain combines TRBV14 with TRBJ2-7; 8 bases agree with TRBD2. The CDR3 covers 14 residues. CDR1 SGHDN and CDR2 FVKESK come from the germline V gene. With 4 bases clipped from V and 2 bases from J, the junction kept 4 bases outside the gene matches. The CDR3 coding sequence is TGTGCCAGCAGCCCCCATAGCGGGACCTACGAGCAGTACTTC. Translated: CASSPHSGTYEQYF.

The chain combines TRBV4-1 with TRBJ1-1, with 9 bases fitting TRBD1. V dropped 4 bases and J dropped 4; count of bases not matched to a gene: 7. The V gene's germline CDR1 is MGHRA and CDR2 YSYEKL. There are 15 residues in the CDR3. The CDR3 loop is CASSPSKTGGTEAFF. CDR3 in DNA: TGCGCCAGCAGCCCTAGTAAGACAGGGGGCACTGAAGCTTTCTTT.

This clonotype was picked up a small number of times. The V and J genes are TRBV20-1 and TRBJ2-1; TRBD2 matches at 10 bases. Germline V gene lookup returns CDR1 DFQATT and CDR2 SNEGSKA (reference sequence). V was clipped by 0 bases and J by 4 bases; unmatched bases: 6. This CDR3 contains 16 residues. In DNA, the CDR3 is TGCAGTGCTAGAGATCCCCTAGCGGGAGAGTACAATGAGCAGTTCTTC. The encoded protein is CSARDPLAGEYNEQFF.

CDR3 in amino acids: CASSLGLTLQETQYF. The CDR3 region has the DNA TGTGCCAGCAGCTTAGGTCTCACACTTCAAGAGACCCAGTACTTC. The chain joins TRBV7-8 to TRBJ2-5, with no clear D. Deletions cut 1 base from V and 2 bases from J, with 11 bases between. Germline V gene lookup returns CDR1 SGHVS and CDR2 FQNEAQ. This CDR3 region has 15 residues.

This clonotype was seen more than once but under ten times. The rearrangement links TRBV7-9 to TRBJ2-7; D possibly corresponds to TRBD2 (5 bases). The J call could be wrong; TRBJ2-5 is a better fit for the DNA end. CDR3 length equals 12 residues. Germline-derived CDR1 and CDR2 are SEHNR and FQNEAQ (reference sequence). The CDR3 nucleotides are TGTGCCAGCTTCGAGGGTCAAGAGACCCAGTACTTC. Translating gives CASFEGQETQYF.

This clonotype was seen only a few times. This chain joins TRBV20-1 and TRBJ1-1, with unresolved D. The CDR3 is 12 amino acids. Trimming shortened V by 6 bases and J by 1 base, and 9 bases separated the two germline ends. Germline CDR1 and CDR2: DFQATT and SNEGSKA (reference sequence). CDR3 in amino acids: CSAPRPNTEAFF. The DNA of the CDR3 is TGCAGTGCGCCGCGCCCGAACACTGAAGCTTTCTTT.